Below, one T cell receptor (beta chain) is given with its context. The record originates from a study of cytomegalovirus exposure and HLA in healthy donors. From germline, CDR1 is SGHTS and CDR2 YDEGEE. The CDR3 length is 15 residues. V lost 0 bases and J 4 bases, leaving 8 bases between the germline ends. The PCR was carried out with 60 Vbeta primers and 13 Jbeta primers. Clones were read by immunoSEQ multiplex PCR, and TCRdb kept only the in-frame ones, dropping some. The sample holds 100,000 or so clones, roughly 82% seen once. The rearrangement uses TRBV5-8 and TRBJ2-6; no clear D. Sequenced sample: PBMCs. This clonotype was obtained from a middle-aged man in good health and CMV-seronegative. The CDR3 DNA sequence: TGTGCCAGCAGCTTGGATCCTGGCGGGGCCAACGTCCTGACTTTC. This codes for CASSLDPGGANVLTF.